Sequencing of this TCR beta chain was carried out in a study of spatial heterogeneity in lung cancer. Across the whole study: Raw reads contained each unique TCR and UMI combination more than ten times on average.

Every TCR cDNA molecule bore a unique molecular identifier. Each CDR3 protein is one row after TCRdb ran MiXCR on the 5' RACE reads. The top ten clones hold 10% of a sample with some 11,000 distinct CDR3 sequences, about 6% of them seen once. Germline CDR1 and CDR2: KGHSH and LQKENI. The CDR3 spans 17 residues. V was pared by 2 bases and J by 7 bases, with 12 bases of the junction left unmatched. This sample's time point: sample taken at primary tumor resection. From tumor, nontumor lung or frozen PBMC, whole RNA was taken unsorted for sequencing. This clonotype occurred many times. This beta chain represents an off-target read in a library built for alpha chains; its size is of limited meaning.

This specimen consisted of normal lung tissue next to the tumor, obtained at surgery. The chain is built from TRBV18 and TRBJ1-1, with 11 bases identical to TRBD1. The TCR comes from a male donor with early-stage non-small cell lung cancer. The DNA for the CDR3 is TGTGCCAGCTCACCAGACGGACAGGGGGCGCAAAGGATTGAAGCTTTCTTT. Amino acids: CASSPDGQGAQRIEAFF.